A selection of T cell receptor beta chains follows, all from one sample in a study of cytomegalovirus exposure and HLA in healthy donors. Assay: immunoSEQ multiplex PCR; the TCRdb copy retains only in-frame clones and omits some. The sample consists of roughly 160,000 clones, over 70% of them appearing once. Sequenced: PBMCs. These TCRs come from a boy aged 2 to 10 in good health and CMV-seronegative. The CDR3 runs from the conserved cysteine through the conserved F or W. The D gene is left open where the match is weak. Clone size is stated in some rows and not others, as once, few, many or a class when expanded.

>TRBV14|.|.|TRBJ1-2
CASSQDDTRGYTF
TGTGCCAGCAGCCAAGACGACACTAGAGGCTACACCTTC
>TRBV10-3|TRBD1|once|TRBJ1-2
CAIRPTGGGYGYTF
TGTGCCATCAGACCGACAGGGGGCGGCTATGGCTACACCTTC
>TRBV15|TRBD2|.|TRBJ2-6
CATSRGLAGYSGANVLTF
TGTGCCACCAGCAGGGGACTAGCGGGATATTCTGGGGCCAACGTCCTGACTTTC
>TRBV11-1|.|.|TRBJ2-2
CASSAKLLNTGELFF
TGTGCCAGCAGCGCCAAACTATTGAACACCGGGGAGCTGTTTTTT
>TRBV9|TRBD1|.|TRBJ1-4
CASSPTGTGGWDEKLFF
TGTGCCAGCAGCCCCACCGGGACAGGGGGCTGGGACGAAAAACTGTTTTTT
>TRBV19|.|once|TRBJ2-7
CASSHAGETYEQYF
TGTGCCAGTAGTCACGCCGGGGAGACCTACGAGCAGTACTTC
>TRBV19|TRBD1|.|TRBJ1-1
CASSTHSGTVNTEAFF
TGTGCCAGTAGTACACATAGCGGGACAGTCAACACTGAAGCTTTCTTT
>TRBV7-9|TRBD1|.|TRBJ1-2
CASSSGTGGGNGYTF
TGTGCCAGCAGCTCTGGGACAGGGGGCGGGAATGGCTACACCTTC
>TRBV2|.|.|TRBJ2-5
CASSPGHLQETQYF
TGTGCCAGCAGTCCGGGACACCTTCAAGAGACCCAGTACTTC
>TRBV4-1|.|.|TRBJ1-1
CASSQENRPEAFF
TGCGCCAGCAGCCAAGAGAACAGGCCTGAAGCTTTCTTT
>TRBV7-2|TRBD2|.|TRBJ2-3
CASSLTSGETDTQYF
TGTGCCAGCAGCTTAACTAGCGGGGAAACAGATACGCAGTATTTT
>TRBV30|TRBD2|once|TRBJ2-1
CAWSPGLAENEQFF
TGTGCCTGGAGTCCGGGACTAGCGGAAAATGAGCAGTTCTTC
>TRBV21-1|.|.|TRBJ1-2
CASSKAVGGGYTF
TGTGCCAGCAGCAAAGCCGTCGGGGGGGGCTACACCTTC
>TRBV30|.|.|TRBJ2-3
CAWIGGRGFADTQYF
TGTGCCTGGATTGGGGGTCGGGGGTTCGCAGATACGCAGTATTTT
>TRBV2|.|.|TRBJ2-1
CASIIVSNEQFF
TGTGCCAGCATCATCGTTAGCAATGAGCAGTTCTTC
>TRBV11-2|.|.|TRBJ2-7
CASSVSSGNEQYF
TGTGCCAGCAGCGTGAGTTCGGGGAACGAGCAGTACTTC
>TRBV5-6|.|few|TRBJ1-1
CASSLAAGVNTEAFF
TGTGCCAGCAGCTTGGCCGCAGGGGTGAACACTGAAGCTTTCTTT